This T cell receptor (beta chain) was profiled in a study of cytomegalovirus exposure and HLA in healthy donors (dated by TCRdb to 2016 to 2017). At the level of the whole study: In an earlier analysis of around 540 of the donors, 250 to 300 Gb of sequence data and 90 million to 130 million unique TCR beta sequences from roughly 180 million T cells were reported. The study profiled the T cell repertoires of about 640 subjects by immunosequencing and related them to cytomegalovirus serostatus. Every discovery cohort repertoire had been produced on one sequencing platform. Among 350 to 400 genotyped donors of the cohort, an average of approximately 250,000 unique TCR beta nucleotide sequences were sequenced per donor, roughly a sixth of them non-productive. The number of typed donors differed by locus: roughly 629-640 for A, B, C, DRB1 and DQB1; 500 to 550 for DQA1; approximately 600 for DPA1; and 450 to 480 for DPB1. HLA typing covered class I and class II loci at four-digit resolution. A later analysis re-analyzed previously published TCR beta repertoires from several hundred donors and added high-resolution HLA genotyping to study TCR occurrence patterns. In the later analysis, no new phenotypic data were used to find candidate immune exposures; instead, reliance was placed on TCR beta sequences and their occurrence across donors. The study aimed to test whether cataloging public T cell receptors could reveal signatures of past pathogen exposure. An earlier analysis of several hundred of the donors applied high-throughput TCR beta sequencing to assess whether each TCR beta V gene segment acted as functional or pseudogenic. In a later genetic analysis, genome-wide SNP genotypes for about three fifths of the roughly 670 donors were used, and that subset was treated as a discovery cohort. Donor age, sex, ethnicity and CMV serostatus were compiled alongside the repertoire data. High-throughput TCR immunosequencing, statistical association of individual TCRs with disease status, and machine learning were combined to predict cytomegalovirus infection status. Of the approximately 370 genotyped donors, 80% to 90% were placed in the genetic ancestry cluster associated with self-reported Caucasian donors. An early release covering some 640 HLA-typed donors comprised approximately 290 gigabases of sequencing data and approximately 80 million unique TCR sequences. In addition to the first cohort of approximately 670 subjects, a separate validation cohort of 120 different subjects was used. Several DR-DQ haplotypes were handled as single units for association and clustering because linkage in the cohort was strong.

What the research found in general, with its limitations: The classifier was reported to diagnose cytomegalovirus status with high specificity and sensitivity in both the original cohort and the validation cohort. Broadly in line with IMGT annotations, most TCR beta V segments showed up in productive rearrangements about 90% or about 30% of the time in an earlier analysis of approximately 640 of the donors. A further reported finding was that TCR beta sequences accurately predicted the HLA-A and HLA-B alleles for most subjects in the first cohort. A group of highly shared sequence variants was considered likely to be a technical artifact of the sequencing pipeline. In a later analysis, HLA-associated TCR beta chains showed more clonal expansion and lower generation probabilities than non-associated chains that were equally common. The 87-base-pair reads could not distinguish some IMGT-functional V segments, including TRBV6-2 and TRBV6-3, so those segments were excluded. In a later genetic analysis, fewer N-insertions in productive TCRs were reported among donors in an Asian-associated ancestry cluster than the roughly 710-donor mean. Several of the top co-occurrence clusters appeared to be linked to parvovirus B19, influenza, CMV and Epstein-Barr virus, according to a later analysis. Correlated functional status among segregating V segments might be attributable to linkage disequilibrium, but an unknown experimental factor could not be ruled out. At a false discovery rate of 0.05, a later analysis linked 16,000 or so TCR beta sequences to specific HLA alleles. Strong co-occurrence of HLA alleles, especially DR and DQ, made assigning TCR associations to individual alleles difficult. In a later analysis, the rate of TCR association differed among HLA loci, with DRB1 alleles having the most associated TCRs and HLA-C alleles having the fewest. Because HLA typing was missing for some donors at each locus, association tests included only the typed subset. V-gene and J-gene trimming of TCR beta chains was associated with a missense DCLRE1C variant in a later genetic analysis, and the association was replicated in an independent cohort. The only immune exposure information available for the cohort was CMV serostatus. While some public TCRs were present in many individuals, most TCR sequences turned up only very rarely across donors. Only TCR beta chains were sequenced in this cohort, and the absence of alpha or paired-chain data limited detectable features. The presence/absence analyses assumed that sequencing depth was roughly uniform across donors, and that assumption may not be true. In vitro tests confirmed that three of the cytomegalovirus-associated TCR beta chains recognize cytomegalovirus antigens. Roughly 15 rarely observed V segments, including chromosome 9 orphons, were excluded from the earlier analysis of about 500 of the donors because counts were too low. The authors suggested that the approach could potentially be extended to other disease states and immunological phenotypes. A later analysis found that most CMV-associated TCR beta chains appeared HLA-restricted, with HLA associations seemingly driven largely by CMV exposure. The study gave a list of under 200 TCR beta chains associated with cytomegalovirus.

In total, just over 650 healthy bone marrow donors made up the cohort. At the time of sampling, all cohort members were nominally healthy, though unrecorded immune exposures were likely present. The donor was CMV seropositive and was included in the group of some 290 seropositive cohort members. A peripheral blood sample was collected from each donor, and TCR beta sequencing was performed on peripheral blood mononuclear cells. Genomic DNA was extracted from the blood cell samples with the Qiagen DNeasy Blood Extraction Kit. Here V drops 5 bases and J drops 0 bases, and the junction holds 10 bases not matched to any gene. Including the terminal cysteine and phenylalanine, the CDR3 comprises 16 residues. Just CDR3 DNA is preserved here, 48 bases in frame from base 1. Via the germline V gene, CDR1 is SGHAT and CDR2 FQNNGV. This clone was picked up one time. Its binding antigen is unknown. Base qualities are not provided; no much larger clone lies one nucleotide away.

Library creation used the immunoSEQ multiplex PCR assay. For the multiplex PCR, a mixture combining 60 forward primers for TCR Vbeta segments and 13 reverse primers for TCR Jbeta segments was used. The CDR3 region of rearranged TCR beta genes was amplified from genomic DNA by a multiplex PCR assay. On the Illumina HiSeq System, the amplified TCR beta libraries were sequenced as 87-base-pair reads. Turning to the authors' computational methods: A later analysis counted tens of millions of unique TCR beta chains across the 690 or so repertoires, and 10 million to 12 million of these chains were shared by at least two donors. Raw reads were error-corrected and collapsed into unique sequences by a nearest-neighbor algorithm in which closely related sequences were merged to remove PCR and sequencing errors. V, D and J gene segments were assigned by aligning CDR3 sequences to IMGT reference sequences. Each retained sequence needed at least a six-nucleotide match to both a V gene segment and a J gene segment. A rearrangement counted as productive if the CDR3 had no stop codons and remained in frame with V and J, and every other rearrangement counted as non-productive. CDR3 was defined by IMGT convention, running from the second conserved V-encoded cysteine to the conserved J-encoded phenylalanine. In an earlier analysis of roughly 580 of the donors, sequences lacking an unambiguous match to a single V gene segment were excluded. An earlier analysis of fewer than 750 of the donors called V segments functional above 56.7% productive rearrangements and segregating when the between-donor standard deviation exceeded 5%. To diagnose cytomegalovirus status from the catalog of TCR beta chain sequences, a statistical classification framework was built. V and J gene assignment, in a later analysis, came from comparing TCR nucleotide sequences with IMGT/GENE-DB human TR gene sequences. In a later analysis, CDR3 sequences and most-parsimonious VDJ recombination scenarios were assigned using the TCRdist pipeline. In a later analysis, each TCR beta chain was defined by its CDR3 amino acid sequence together with its V-gene family, and reads lacking a unique V-gene family were excluded. A later analysis removed several hundred highly shared, low-generation-probability nucleotide sequences to deal with suspected cross-contamination and a sequencing artifact. In a later analysis, a clonal expansion index for each public chain was calculated from normalized within-repertoire ranks of inferred template counts. A later analysis computed generation probabilities with a VDJ recombination model fitted to out-of-frame rearrangements, and checked the results against IGoR. In a later analysis, TCR-TCR, TCR-HLA and TCR-CMV co-occurrence was scored with hypergeometric tests, and a repertoire-size bias correction was applied to TCR pairs. To estimate false discovery rates, a later analysis permuted the HLA or CMV assignments 20 times. A later analysis grouped co-occurring TCRs with DBSCAN, adding TCRdist sequence similarity when clustering within HLA-allele-positive subsets. Repertoires with fewer than 30,000 or more than 120,000 public chains, plus five repertoires with anomalous nucleotide sharing, were excluded from co-occurrence clustering. Sourced from immuneACCESS, this table was stored by TCRdb with only in-frame sequences that have V and J called. A share of the clones is absent; for the studies checked, an unresolved V gene accounts for under half, and the remainder has no known explanation. The DNA was the basis for D and trimming; V, J and clone size are from that table. The sample table records about 150,000 clones; 60% to 85% of these occur just once. About 1.8% of the sample belongs to the ten largest clones.

Recombination connected TRBV11-2 to TRBJ2-7; TRBD2 fits 7 bases in the junction. Sample: PBMCs. The TCR was taken from a female donor in good health and CMV-seropositive. The DNA is as follows: TGTGCCAGCAGCCCAAACGTGGGGGGGAGCTCCTACGAGCAGTACTTC. It encodes CASSPNVGGSSYEQYF.